This T cell receptor (beta chain) was documented in a study of control samples from healthy donors and cancer patients (dated by TCRdb to about 2020). With regard to this clone: Its antigen specificity is not known. No qualities accompany the bases; no much larger clone lies one base away.

At the junction V is shortened by 3 bases and J by 4 bases; bases outside the gene matches: 5. CDR1 and CDR2, per the germline V gene, are KGHDR and SFDVKD. The CDR3 goes from the cysteine to the phenylalanine over 14 residues. The retained sequence is limited to the CDR3, 42 bases, with the frame set at the first base. Library creation used the immunoSEQ multiplex PCR assay. TCRdb mirrors the immuneACCESS table, restricted to in-frame sequences. Some clones are absent from its copies; in checked studies, under half trace to an unresolved V gene, and the reason for the others is unknown. This sample holds around 230,000 clones; roughly 94% were observed only once. More than 1.3% of the sample lies in the top ten.

The receptor chain draws on TRBV24-1 and TRBJ2-7, with 7 bases in between that match TRBD1. The receptor was derived from a man in his forties or fifties in good health. Sequencing was carried out using blood. The CDR3 region: CATSDPSRGYEQYF. DNA sequence: TGTGCCACCAGTGATCCATCCAGGGGGTACGAGCAGTACTTC.